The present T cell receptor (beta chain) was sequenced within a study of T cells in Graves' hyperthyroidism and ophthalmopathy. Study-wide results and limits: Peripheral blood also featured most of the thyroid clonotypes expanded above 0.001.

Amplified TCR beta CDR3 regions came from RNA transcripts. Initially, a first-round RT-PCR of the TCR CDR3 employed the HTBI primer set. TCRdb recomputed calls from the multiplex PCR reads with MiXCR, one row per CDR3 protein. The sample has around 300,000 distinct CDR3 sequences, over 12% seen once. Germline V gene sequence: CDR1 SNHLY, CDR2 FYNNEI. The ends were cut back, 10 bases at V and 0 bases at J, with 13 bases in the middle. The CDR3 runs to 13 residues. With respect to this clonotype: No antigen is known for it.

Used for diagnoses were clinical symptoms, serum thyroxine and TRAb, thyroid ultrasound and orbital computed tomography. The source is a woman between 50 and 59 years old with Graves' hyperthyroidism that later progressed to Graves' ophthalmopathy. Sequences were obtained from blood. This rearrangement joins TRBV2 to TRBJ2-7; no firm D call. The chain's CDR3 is CATSPRHSYEQYF. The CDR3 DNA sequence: TGTGCCACCTCACCAAGACACTCCTACGAGCAGTACTTC.